The 13 T cell receptor beta chains below come from one sample, sequenced in a study of T cells in Graves' hyperthyroidism and ophthalmopathy. The CDR3 regions of TCR beta were amplified from RNA transcripts. HTBI primers were used for first-round RT-PCR of the TCR CDR3. TCRdb processed the multiplex PCR reads anew with MiXCR; each CDR3 protein has one entry. The sample has about 400,000 distinct CDR3 sequences, about an eighth seen once. The sequencing sample was made of blood. The receptors shown here come from a woman between 18 and 29 years old with Graves' hyperthyroidism.

The gene calls are TRBV27 and TRBJ1-6; TRBD1 aligns across 10 bases. The trim removed 4 bases at V and 14 bases at J, leaving 17 bases unmatched. Germline V gene lookup returns CDR1 MNHEY and CDR2 SMNVEV (reference sequence). The CDR3 sequence is 17 residues long. For the CDR3, the DNA is TGTGCCAGCAGTTCCCGACAGGGGGCGCCTACCTTTCTATCCCTCCACTTT. Its protein product is CASSSRQGAPTFLSLHF.

This clonotype was observed at least ten times. The chain uses TRBV30 and TRBJ1-2; D uncertain. Germline V gives CDR1 GTSNPN, CDR2 SVGIG (reference sequence). The CDR3 runs 12 residues. V dropped 0 bases and J dropped 7 bases, with 9 bases sitting between them. The CDR3 region is CAWSVLGGGYTF. Written as DNA, the CDR3 is TGTGCCTGGAGTGTACTGGGCGGTGGCTACACCTTC.

V gene TRBV6-5 combines with J gene TRBJ1-5; D gene uncertain. The CDR3 totals 15 residues. V shed 2 bases and J shed 3 bases, with 11 bases lying between them. Looked up from germline, CDR1 is MNHEY and CDR2 is SVGAGI. CDR3 loop: CASSYDNSLNQPQHF. In DNA form, the CDR3 reads TGTGCCAGCAGTTACGATAACAGCCTCAATCAGCCCCAGCATTTT.

This clonotype was seen repeatedly, ten times or more. The chain combines TRBV6-1 with TRBJ2-5, with D possibly TRBD1 on 5 matching bases. Deletions cut 1 base from V and 4 bases from J, with 13 bases between. The germline CDR1 and CDR2 sequences are MNHNS and SASEGT. The CDR3 length is 15 residues. CDR3 residues: CASSEGGRVRETQYF. The CDR3 region has the DNA TGTGCCAGCAGTGAAGGGGGCAGGGTGCGAGAGACCCAGTACTTC.

The DNA for the CDR3 is TGTGCCAGCAGCTTTTTCGGGGAGAACACCGGGGAGCTGTTTTTT. As protein: CASSFFGENTGELFF. V usage is TRBV13 and J usage is TRBJ2-2; possible D gene TRBD2, 5 bases. The ends were cut back, 3 bases at V and 1 base at J, with 9 bases in the middle. CDR3 length: 15 amino acids. Germline V lookup: CDR1 PRHDT, CDR2 FYEKMQ (reference sequence).

V and J are TRBV25-1 and TRBJ1-2; the match to TRBD1 covers 7 bases. The germline V gene encodes CDR1 MGHDK and CDR2 SYGVNS. CDR3 length: 14 residues. V was clipped by 4 bases and J by 8 bases; unmatched bases: 10. The CDR3 loop reads CASSGGTAFQGYTF. CDR3 DNA: TGTGCCAGCAGTGGGGGGACAGCGTTTCAGGGCTACACCTTC.

This clonotype was recorded many times. This chain connects TRBV7-2 to TRBJ1-2, with a possible D match to TRBD1 (5 bases). CDR3 size: 15 residues. V gave up 4 bases and J gave up 2 bases, with 14 bases separating them. Germline values: CDR1 SGHTA, CDR2 FQGNSA. The CDR3 loop reads CASSSWGEGNYGYTF. CDR3 bases: TGTGCCAGCAGCTCCTGGGGCGAGGGGAACTATGGCTACACCTTC. The full variable domain, in which reference TRBV7-2 and TRBJ1-2 provide the parts outside the CDR3, is GAGVSQSPSNKVTEKGKDVELRCDPISGHTALYWYRQSLGQGLEFLIYFQGNSAPDKSGLPSDRFSAERTGGSVSTLTIQRTQQEDSAVYLCASSSWGEGNYGYTFGSGTRLTVV.

This chain joins TRBV28 and TRBJ2-2; 9 positions agree with TRBD1. V lost 6 bases, J lost 4 bases, and 6 bases stayed unmatched. Per the germline V gene, CDR1 is MDHEN and CDR2 is SYDVKM. The CDR3 extends over 15 amino acids. This chain's CDR3 is CASRTGGPFTGELFF. CDR3 bases: TGTGCCAGCAGGACAGGGGGGCCTTTCACCGGGGAGCTGTTTTTT.

Ten or more counts support this clonotype. V gene TRBV6-1 combines with J gene TRBJ2-5, with 8 bases matching TRBD1. V lost 5 bases to trimming and J lost 5 bases; unmatched junction nucleotides: 10. CDR3 length: 15 amino acids. Germline assignment: CDR1 MNHNS and CDR2 SASEGT. This chain's CDR3 is CASSYDRGREETQYF. The CDR3 DNA sequence: TGTGCCAGCAGTTATGACAGGGGAAGGGAGGAGACCCAGTACTTC.

This clonotype was seen at least ten times. A read error may produce the germline difference seen at one junction end. V and J are TRBV30 and TRBJ2-3; 8 positions match TRBD2. CDR1 is GTSNPN and CDR2 is SVGIG in the germline V gene (reference sequence). The CDR3 is 11 amino acids. CDR3 sequence reads: CTSGDTDTQYF. The CDR3 DNA follows: TGCACTAGCGGCGACACAGATACGCAGTATTTT.

This clonotype has a count of ten or more. This chain joins TRBV7-3 and TRBJ2-3, with TRBD2 matching 8 bases. J gave up 0 bases and V 4 bases, and 3 bases lay outside the gene matches. CDR3 length: 15 amino acids. CDR1 and CDR2 (germline): SGHTA, FQGTGA. The CDR3 DNA is TGTGCCAGCAGCTCTAGCGGGTCTAGCACAGATACGCAGTATTTT. It specifies CASSSSGSSTDTQYF.

This clonotype was seen many times. The rearrangement joins TRBV20-1 to TRBJ1-4; tentative D call: TRBD1 (5 bases). The CDR3 is 13 residues long. V was pared by 5 bases and J by 7 bases, with 14 bases between. Looked up from germline, CDR1 is DFQATT and CDR2 is SNEGSKA (reference sequence). CDR3 nucleotide sequence: TGCAGTGCTCTGGGGGGAGTTAGTGAAAAACTGTTTTTT. Translation gives CSALGGVSEKLFF.

This clonotype came up a few times. This chain uses TRBV29-1 with TRBJ2-5; 12 bases are shared with TRBD2. J was trimmed by 5 bases and V by 4 bases; bases with no gene match: 5. CDR3 length: 14 residues. The germline gives CDR1 SQVTM, CDR2 ANQGSEA. The CDR3 DNA sequence: TGCAGCGTTGGACTAGCGGGAGTGGGGGAGACCCAGTACTTC. This gives the protein CSVGLAGVGETQYF.